The rows below give T cell receptor beta chains drawn from one sample of a study of cytomegalovirus exposure and HLA in healthy donors. TCRdb's copy holds only in-frame clones and misses some; the assay was immunoSEQ multiplex PCR. Of some 100,000 clones in the sample, 75% were seen once. The source material was PBMCs. The source is a man in his forties or fifties in good health and CMV-seronegative. Both conserved end residues are part of each CDR3. D genes are given only for firm matches. Expanded clones are given a class, and other clones once, few, many or no size at all.

j_call | v_call | d_call | clone_size | cdr3_aa | cdr3_nt
TRBJ2-3 | TRBV30 | NA | NA | CACREWTDTQYF | TGTGCCTGCAGGGAATGGACAGATACGCAGTATTTT
TRBJ2-1 | TRBV7-3 | NA | once | CASSLGQGGDEQFF | TGTGCCAGCAGCTTAGGTCAGGGAGGCGATGAGCAGTTCTTC
TRBJ1-1 | TRBV29-1 | NA | NA | CSVRAPEAFF | TGCAGCGTCCGCGCACCAGAAGCTTTCTTT
TRBJ2-7 | TRBV2 | NA | NA | CASSPSGEQYF | TGTGCCAGCAGTCCCTCGGGCGAGCAGTACTTC
TRBJ2-1 | TRBV7-2 | NA | NA | CASSDTTLQFF | TGTGCCAGCAGCGATACTACCTTGCAGTTCTTC
TRBJ2-1 | TRBV5-4 | NA | once | CASGRAAEQFF | TGTGCCAGCGGGCGAGCAGCTGAGCAGTTCTTC
TRBJ1-2 | TRBV27 | NA | NA | CASRPISYDYGYTF | TGTGCCAGCAGACCTATTAGTTATGACTATGGCTACACCTTC
TRBJ2-5 | TRBV28 | NA | NA | CASSPRLGGETQYF | TGTGCCAGCAGCCCCCGGCTGGGCGGGGAGACCCAGTACTTC
TRBJ1-6 | TRBV19 | NA | NA | CASTLGGQRGNSPLHF | TGTGCCAGTACCCTTGGCGGGCAAAGAGGCAATTCACCCCTCCACTTT
TRBJ2-5 | TRBV7-2 | NA | NA | CASSFRGGETQYF | TGTGCCAGCAGCTTTAGAGGCGGCGAGACCCAGTACTTC
TRBJ1-2 | TRBV23-1 | NA | NA | CASSQLAGATGYGYTF | TGCGCCAGCAGTCAATTGGCAGGGGCCACTGGCTATGGCTACACCTTC
TRBJ2-2 | TRBV9 | NA | NA | CASSSRVGQGELFF | TGTGCCAGCAGCTCCCGGGTGGGGCAGGGGGAGCTGTTTTTT
TRBJ2-1 | TRBV5-1 | TRBD2 | once | CASSFGRGGTLNEQFF | TGCGCCAGCAGCTTTGGGCGGGGGGGCACCCTCAATGAGCAGTTCTTC
TRBJ1-1 | TRBV28 | NA | NA | CASSSRLGGGTEAFF | TGTGCCAGCAGTTCACGTCTTGGGGGGGGCACTGAAGCTTTCTTT
TRBJ2-7 | TRBV25-1 | TRBD1 | NA | CASSPAGQASYEQYF | TGTGCCAGCAGCCCGGCCGGACAGGCTTCCTACGAGCAGTACTTC
TRBJ1-6 | TRBV5-4 | NA | NA | CASSVELNSPLHF | TGTGCCAGCAGTGTAGAACTAAATTCACCCCTCCACTTT
TRBJ2-7 | TRBV5-1 | TRBD2 | NA | CASSFGLAGLSSYEQYF | TGCGCCAGCAGCTTCGGACTAGCGGGCTTGAGCTCCTACGAGCAGTACTTC
TRBJ1-5 | TRBV7-2 | TRBD1 | NA | CASSFWDRGRNQPQHF | TGTGCCAGCAGCTTTTGGGACAGGGGGCGGAATCAGCCCCAGCATTTT
TRBJ2-5 | TRBV2 | TRBD1 | NA | CASSPRDRGETQYF | TGTGCCAGCAGTCCCCGGGACAGGGGTGAGACCCAGTACTTC
TRBJ2-2 | TRBV4-2 | TRBD2 | NA | CASSQDPSGSGGELFF | TGTGCCAGCAGCCAAGATCCTAGCGGGAGTGGCGGGGAGCTGTTTTTT
TRBJ2-7 | TRBV10-3 | TRBD1 | NA | CATSRQGAWYEQYF | TGTGCCACCAGCCGACAGGGGGCTTGGTACGAGCAGTACTTC
TRBJ1-2 | TRBV28 | NA | NA | CASTAGNYGYTF | TGTGCCAGCACAGCGGGGAACTATGGCTACACCTTC
TRBJ2-5 | TRBV7-9 | NA | NA | CASSLSSAQQETQYF | TGTGCCAGCAGCTTATCGTCAGCGCAACAAGAGACCCAGTACTTC